This section outlines one T cell receptor (beta chain) sequence together with its context. The data were obtained in a study of T cells expressing NK-cell markers. Study summary: Of eight sequenced donors, seven were HCMV-seropositive and one HCMV-seronegative.

Scientists made TCR beta cDNA using 5'RACE template switching with UMIs. TCRdb re-called the 5' RACE reads; every CDR3 protein appears as one record, without DNA. The sample totals some 300,000 distinct CDR3 sequences. Germline-derived CDR1 and CDR2 are DFQATT and SNEGSKA (reference sequence). This CDR3 has 14 residues. The sequenced sample was blood T cells: a sorted CD56 or NKG2C T cell subset, CD4+ or CD8+ T cells, or bulk PBMC T cells (not recorded which). This rearrangement joins TRBV20-1 to TRBJ2-2; TCRdb proposes TRBD2, but this gene call is untestable without DNA. The clonotype was recovered from a man aged 18 to 30 in good health. Here the CDR3 reads CSVDLPGRTGELFF.